Following are 27 T cell receptor beta chains from one sample sequenced in a study of blood T cell repertoires in COVID-19. Repertoires were generated with immunoSEQ multiplex PCR, while TCRdb's copy carries only in-frame clones and drops some. The table records under 300,000 clones, around four fifths of them present only once. The sequenced material came from peripheral blood. Source of these receptors: a woman in her sixties with active or convalescent COVID-19.

The rearrangement uses TRBV11-2 and TRBJ2-1, with 12 bases aligning to TRBD2. Germline V lookup: CDR1 SGHAT, CDR2 FQNNGV. Germline trimming cut 4 bases from V and 2 bases from J; bases unmatched to any gene: 3. CDR3 length equals 16 residues. CDR3 region: CASSSSSGGAYNEQFF. DNA of the CDR3: TGTGCCAGCAGCTCCTCTAGCGGGGGGGCCTACAATGAGCAGTTCTTC.

Written as DNA, the CDR3 is TGTGCCAGCAGCCCCCGCGGAGCTCCCTACGAGCAGTACTTC. This gives the protein CASSPRGAPYEQYF. This chain connects TRBV7-9 to TRBJ2-7; D unclear. This CDR3 has 14 residues. V was cut by 5 bases and J by 2 bases, with 13 bases left in between. CDR1 and CDR2 from the germline V gene are SEHNR and FQNEAQ (reference sequence).

This clone was recorded a few times. V is TRBV7-2 and J is TRBJ2-3; 11 nucleotides agree with TRBD2. CDR1 and CDR2 (germline): SGHTA, FQGNSA. The CDR3 length is 18 residues. V shed 4 bases, J shed 1 base, and the junction held 10 bases outside the gene matches. CDR3 in DNA: TGTGCCAGCAGCTGGGACGCTAGCGGGGGGCCCCGCACAGATACGCAGTATTTT. This gives the protein CASSWDASGGPRTDTQYF.

The CDR3 DNA is TGTGCCAGCAGTCCCCCCTATGTCTATGGCTACACCTTC. This sequence encodes CASSPPYVYGYTF. J is TRBJ1-2 and V is TRBV12-3 or TRBV12-4, with no clear D. The CDR3 covers 13 residues. With 5 bases removed from V and 4 bases from J, the gap between germline ends came to 11 bases.

The chain couples TRBV23-1 to TRBJ1-6; possible D gene TRBD1, 6 bases. TRBV23-1 is designated an ORF whose function remains uncertain. CDR3 length: 14 amino acids. V was shortened by 7 bases and J by 6 bases, with 13 bases between the two germline ends. The CDR3 region has the DNA TGCGCCAGCACTCTGGGACACTTTAATTCACCCCTCCACTTT. This codes for CASTLGHFNSPLHF.

The chain combines TRBV19 with TRBJ2-3; 11 bases align to TRBD2. This CDR3 contains 15 residues. The V gene end was trimmed by 5 bases and the J gene end by 2 bases; junction bases not matched to a gene: 3. Germline CDR1 is LNHDA and CDR2 is SQIVND (reference sequence). The CDR3 loop reads CASSSSGGSTDTQYF. The CDR3 DNA reads TGTGCCAGTAGTTCTAGCGGGGGGTCCACAGATACGCAGTATTTT. Filled out from reference TRBV19 and TRBJ2-3, the complete variable domain reads DGGITQSPKYLFRKEGQNVTLSCEQNLNHDAMYWYRQDPGQGLRLIYYSQIVNDFQKGDIAEGYSVSREKKESFPLTVTSAQKNPTAFYLCASSSSGGSTDTQYFGPGTRLTVL.

The chain carries TRBV11-2 and TRBJ1-3; the D gene is possibly TRBD1 (5 bases). CDR3 length equals 15 residues. CDR1 SGHAT and CDR2 FQNNGV come from the germline V gene. V lost 5 bases and J 4 bases, leaving 15 bases between the germline ends. CDR3 DNA: TGTGCCAGCAGCCTCAGGGATCCGAGGGGAAACACCATATATTTT. Amino acid sequence: CASSLRDPRGNTIYF.

In this sample, this clone turned up a few times. V is TRBV7-8 and J is TRBJ1-4; perhaps TRBD1 as D (5 bases). The CDR3 covers 12 residues. Germline CDR1 SGHVS, CDR2 FQNEAQ. Trimming pared 3 bases from V and 13 bases from J, leaving 12 bases between. The CDR3: CASSFPGRGLFF. The CDR3 DNA follows: TGTGCCAGCAGCTTCCCAGGGAGGGGACTGTTTTTT.

The V call is TRBV12-3 or TRBV12-4, the J call TRBJ1-4; 9 nucleotides agree with TRBD1. Losses at the gene ends were 10 bases for V and 6 bases for J; bases not matched to a gene: 6. This CDR3 has 13 residues. This CDR3 is CAIRRQGDEKLFF. In DNA form, the CDR3 reads TGTGCCATCCGCAGACAGGGGGATGAAAAACTGTTTTTT.

This clone showed up just once. V usage is TRBV11-3 and J usage is TRBJ2-5; 9 bases are a match to TRBD1. The germline CDR1 and CDR2 sequences are SGHNT and YENEEA. V lost 1 base and J lost 4; bases outside the gene matches: 4. This CDR3 region has 15 residues. For the CDR3, the DNA is TGTGCCAGCAGCTTAGTAACAGGGGGCGTAGAGACCCAGTACTTC. It specifies CASSLVTGGVETQYF.

The chain recombines TRBV18 with TRBJ1-2, with D uncertain. With 3 bases removed from V and 3 bases from J, the gap between germline ends came to 17 bases. This CDR3 comprises 16 residues. Germline lookup yields CDR1 KGHSH and CDR2 LQKENI. CDR3 bases: TGTGCCAGCTCACCCCCTCGGGGAGGGAGAGACTATGGCTACACCTTC. Translated: CASSPPRGGRDYGYTF.

The chain combines TRBV4-3 with TRBJ2-1; weak D call: TRBD2 (6 bases). V lost 3 bases and J 0 bases, leaving 12 bases between the germline ends. The CDR3 has 16 amino acids. Germline V gives CDR1 LGHNA, CDR2 YSLEER. Here the CDR3 DNA reads TGCGCCAGCAGCCAGGATGGGGGGAGCTCCTACAATGAGCAGTTCTTC. It specifies CASSQDGGSSYNEQFF.

V and J are TRBV4-3 and TRBJ1-2; D call uncertain. Germline values: CDR1 LGHNA, CDR2 YSLEER. This CDR3 has 14 amino acids. V gave up 0 bases and J gave up 4 bases, with 9 bases separating them. The CDR3 DNA reads as TGCGCCAGCAGCCAAGATCAGGAACGCTATGGCTACACCTTC. It codes for CASSQDQERYGYTF.

The chain carries TRBV25-1 and TRBJ2-1; 14 bases are shared with TRBD2. CDR1 is MGHDK and CDR2 is SYGVNS in the germline V gene. The ends lost 4 bases at V and 12 bases at J; junction bases unmatched: 5. The CDR3 loop spans 14 amino acids. Here the CDR3 DNA reads TGTGCCAGCAGTGCGACTAGCGGGGGGGCCTCGCAGTTCTTC. Translating gives CASSATSGGASQFF.

The table lists this clone with a few counts. The chain carries TRBV4-1 and TRBJ2-1; TRBD2 matches at 13 bases. After removal of 0 bases from V and 7 bases from J, the junction contained 3 bases not matched to a gene. The length of the CDR3 is 16 residues. Germline loops: CDR1 MGHRA, CDR2 YSYEKL. The CDR3 bases are TGCGCCAGCAGCCAAGAGGGACTAGCGGGGAAGAATGAGCAGTTCTTC. It codes for CASSQEGLAGKNEQFF.

V usage is TRBV27 and J usage is TRBJ1-3; D might be TRBD1 (6 bases). The CDR3 runs 18 residues. Germline lookup yields CDR1 MNHEY and CDR2 SMNVEV (reference sequence). V gave up 0 bases and J gave up 0 bases, with 15 bases separating them. The CDR3 is CASSLSRGAFLSGNTIYF. CDR3 in DNA: TGTGCCAGCAGTTTATCACGGGGGGCCTTTCTCTCTGGAAACACCATATATTTT.

The V gene is TRBV7-8, the J gene TRBJ2-5; D not certain. The V gene's germline CDR1 is SGHVS and CDR2 FQNEAQ. Trimming cost V 8 bases and J 5 bases, with 12 bases left between them. The CDR3 has 12 amino acids. The CDR3 sequence: CASSPVVETQYF. CDR3 in DNA: TGTGCCAGCTCTCCGGTGGTGGAGACCCAGTACTTC.

This chain joins TRBV25-1 and TRBJ1-4, with a weak D call TRBD1 (6 bases). The length of the CDR3 is 15 residues. Germline assignment: CDR1 MGHDK and CDR2 SYGVNS. V dropped 5 bases and J dropped 3 bases, with 13 bases sitting between them. DNA of the CDR3: TGTGCCAGCAGTCCCCAGGACAGAGCTAATGAAAAACTGTTTTTT. It codes for CASSPQDRANEKLFF.

CDR3 DNA sequence: TGTGCCAGCAGTGAAGTCCCGTATGAAGCTTTCTTT. It yields the protein CASSEVPYEAFF. The chain uses TRBV6-1 and TRBJ1-1, with D uncertain. The CDR3 loop spans 12 amino acids. Germline assignment: CDR1 MNHNS and CDR2 SASEGT. V lost 1 base and J lost 7, with 7 bases in between.

The genes are TRBV19 and TRBJ1-2, with 9 bases identical to TRBD1. The V and J ends lost 4 bases and 6 bases, in that order; junction bases with no gene match: 6. The CDR3 contains 14 residues. Germline V gene data show CDR1 as LNHDA and CDR2 as SQIVND (reference sequence). CDR3 in amino acids: CASSTPGTGNGYTF. CDR3 in DNA: TGTGCCAGTAGTACCCCCGGGACAGGGAATGGCTACACCTTC.

The V gene is TRBV18, the J gene TRBJ2-2; TRBD1 matches at 7 bases. The CDR3 covers 16 residues. With V trimmed by 3 bases and J by 7 bases, 11 bases remained unmatched. Germline V lookup: CDR1 KGHSH, CDR2 LQKENI. CDR3 amino acids: CASSPGQEIARGELFF. The CDR3 bases are TGTGCCAGCTCACCTGGACAGGAGATCGCGCGCGGGGAGCTGTTTTTT.

The gene calls are TRBV10-3 and TRBJ1-1, with 10 bases aligning to TRBD1. Per the germline V gene, CDR1 is ENHRY and CDR2 is SYGVKD. The CDR3 loop spans 13 amino acids. Unmatched junction bases numbered 4, after V lost 7 bases and J lost 5 bases. CDR3 DNA: TGTGCCATCACTACGGGACAGGGGACTGAAGCTTTCTTT. This encodes CAITTGQGTEAFF.

The chain joins TRBV6-5 to TRBJ1-1, with a tentative D call TRBD1 (6 bases). The V gene lost 2 bases and the J gene lost 5 bases, with 12 bases spanning the gap. This CDR3 has 14 residues. Germline CDR1 MNHEY, CDR2 SVGAGI. CDR3 loop: CASSYGGAATEAFF. CDR3 nucleotides: TGTGCCAGCAGTTACGGGGGGGCAGCTACTGAAGCTTTCTTT.

The chain combines TRBV19 with TRBJ1-1; D not certain. This CDR3 region has 16 residues. V was cut by 1 base and J by 2 bases, with 14 bases left in between. The germline V gene encodes CDR1 LNHDA and CDR2 SQIVND (reference sequence). The CDR3 DNA sequence: TGTGCCAGTAGTATAGGTGGGTTTCGGGGTAACACTGAAGCTTTCTTT. Protein: CASSIGGFRGNTEAFF.

This rearrangement joins TRBV7-8 to TRBJ2-3, with a tentative D call TRBD1 (5 bases). This CDR3 has 16 residues. Trimming cost V 2 bases and J 2 bases, with 14 bases left between them. Germline V gives CDR1 SGHVS, CDR2 FQNEAQ. In DNA form, the CDR3 reads TGTGCCAGCAGCTTACGGTGGCAGGGCTACACAGATACGCAGTATTTT. It yields the protein CASSLRWQGYTDTQYF.

This chain joins TRBV29-1 and TRBJ1-2; 8 positions agree with TRBD1. The CDR3 loop spans 13 amino acids. V shed 7 bases, J shed 4 bases, and the junction held 8 bases outside the gene matches. Germline V gene data show CDR1 as SQVTM and CDR2 as ANQGSEA. CDR3 bases: TGCAGCGCCGCCGGACAGGGACTCTATGGCTACACCTTC. This gives the protein CSAAGQGLYGYTF.

This chain connects TRBV18 to TRBJ1-3; 11 nucleotides line up with TRBD1. Germline V gives CDR1 KGHSH, CDR2 LQKENI. CDR3 length equals 17 residues. Trimming cost V 5 bases and J 4 bases; bases outside gene matches: 10. The CDR3 DNA is TGTGCCAGCTCATCGCGGACAGGGGGCGCGGAAGGAAACACCATATATTTT. It is translated as CASSSRTGGAEGNTIYF.